This note documents a single TCR beta chain sequence. Its specificity is not known. CDR3 length: 14 residues. Germline V gives CDR1 SNHLY, CDR2 FYNNEI. V shed 6 bases and J 2 bases; nucleotides not matched to a gene: 6. This record comes from a study of post-analysis software for immune sequencing data. Study in general: Both relapsing-remitting and secondary progressive multiple sclerosis featured among the disease courses, as did progressive-relapsing multiple sclerosis. Study-level results: Controls had significantly higher normalized Chao1 diversity than multiple sclerosis patients. Higher frequency in patients than in controls was seen for about five TRBV segments, with TRBV5-6, TRBV5-1 and TRBV20-1 among them.

Incorporated into the TCR beta cDNA libraries were unique molecular identifiers, which served to reduce PCR and sequencing biases. TCRdb re-derived calls from the PCR reads in MiXCR, one entry per CDR3 protein. The data contain 800,000 to 950,000 distinct CDR3 sequences, approximately 50% of them seen just once; the ten biggest clones take up over 4%. Specimen: blood. The sequence came from a girl under 18 with multiple sclerosis. The rearrangement joins TRBV2 to TRBJ1-1, with 7 bases matching TRBD1. Here the CDR3 DNA reads TGTGCCAGCAGGACGGGACAGTCTAACACTGAAGCTTTCTTT. It specifies CASRTGQSNTEAFF.